A selection of T cell receptor beta chains follows, all from one sample in a study of T cell responses to AZD1222 COVID-19 vaccine. Only in-frame clones appear in the TCRdb table, and some are missing; sequencing was by immunoSEQ multiplex PCR. This sample has roughly 140,000 clones, with 85% to 95% found just once. The material was peripheral blood, obtained 28 days after the second AZD1222 dose. The receptors stem from an adult who received the AZD1222 COVID-19 vaccine. The CDR3 runs from the conserved cysteine through the conserved F or W. A D gene is named only where the DNA matches it firmly. Clone size is shown for a subset of rows, as once, few, many or a class of expanded clone.

abundance,v_gene,len,d_gene,j_gene,CDR3aa,CDR3nt
.,TRBV2,14,TRBD1,TRBJ2-1,CASKARGLYNEQFF,TGTGCCAGCAAAGCCAGGGGGCTTTACAATGAGCAGTTCTTC
.,TRBV4-2,14,.,TRBJ1-1,CASSQHGGDTEAFF,TGTGCCAGCAGCCAACATGGTGGGGACACTGAAGCTTTCTTT
.,TRBV30,13,.,TRBJ1-2,CAWGSGANYGYTF,TGTGCCTGGGGGTCAGGGGCTAACTATGGCTACACCTTC
.,TRBV7-6,14,.,TRBJ2-7,CASSPWDKPHEQYF,TGTGCCAGCAGCCCCTGGGACAAGCCCCACGAGCAGTACTTC
.,TRBV12-3/TRBV12-4,12,.,TRBJ1-5,CASQGPRQPQHF,TGTGCCAGCCAGGGTCCCAGACAGCCCCAGCATTTT
few,TRBV7-2,15,.,TRBJ1-2,CASSWEGRLNYGYTF,TGTGCCAGCAGCTGGGAGGGACGTTTAAACTATGGCTACACCTTC
.,TRBV19,15,.,TRBJ1-4,CASSLHYATNEKLFF,TGTGCCAGTAGTTTACACTATGCAACTAATGAAAAACTGTTTTTT
.,TRBV11-1,13,.,TRBJ2-1,CASSLFSGDDEFF,TGTGCCAGCAGCCTATTCAGTGGGGACGACGAGTTCTTC
.,TRBV10-3,16,.,TRBJ2-2,CAISESGFANTGELFF,TGTGCCATCAGTGAGTCGGGATTCGCGAACACCGGGGAGCTGTTTTTT
.,TRBV4-2,16,.,TRBJ1-3,CASSQEVGFSGNTIYF,TGTGCCAGCAGCCAAGAAGTCGGCTTCTCTGGAAACACCATATATTTT
.,TRBV10-3,15,.,TRBJ2-3,CAISGRTGRTDTQYF,TGTGCCATCAGTGGCCGGACCGGGCGCACAGATACGCAGTATTTT
.,TRBV18,14,.,TRBJ2-7,CASSPPMPIDEQYF,TGTGCCAGCTCACCACCGATGCCAATCGACGAGCAGTACTTC
.,TRBV3-1/TRBV3-2,15,.,TRBJ1-1,CASSPPLRQNTEAFF,TGTGCCAGCAGCCCACCCCTTAGACAGAACACTGAAGCTTTCTTT
.,TRBV29-1,12,.,TRBJ1-2,CSVVRGSYGYTF,TGCAGCGTTGTCAGGGGAAGCTATGGCTACACCTTC
.,TRBV7-9,15,TRBD2,TRBJ2-7,CASSSTSGRGYEQYF,TGTGCCAGCAGCTCCACTAGCGGGAGAGGGTACGAGCAGTACTTC
.,TRBV19,13,TRBD1,TRBJ1-1,CASADRVNTEAFF,TGTGCCAGTGCGGACAGGGTGAACACTGAAGCTTTCTTT
.,TRBV29-1,10,TRBD1,TRBJ1-4,CSVWTGKLFF,TGCAGCGTATGGACAGGGAAACTGTTTTTT
.,TRBV28,12,.,TRBJ2-3,CASSPNEGTQYF,TGTGCCAGCAGTCCAAATGAGGGAACGCAGTATTTT
.,TRBV5-5,13,.,TRBJ1-2,CASISSTVYGYTF,TGTGCCAGCATCAGTTCGACAGTCTATGGCTACACCTTC
.,TRBV7-9,13,.,TRBJ2-5,CASSLQVQETQYF,TGTGCCAGCAGCCTACAGGTTCAAGAGACCCAGTACTTC
few,TRBV3-1/TRBV3-2,16,.,TRBJ1-2,CASSQGNKGSFYGYTF,TGTGCCAGCAGCCAAGGGAATAAGGGGTCGTTCTATGGCTACACCTTC
.,TRBV19,14,.,TRBJ1-6,CASANGGGNSPLHF,TGTGCCAGTGCCAACGGTGGAGGTAATTCACCCCTCCACTTT
medium-sized,TRBV6-4,14,TRBD1,TRBJ2-1,CASSDGTGGNEQFF,TGTGCCAGCAGTGACGGGACAGGGGGCAATGAGCAGTTCTTC
.,TRBV28,17,.,TRBJ2-1,CASSLSNGAGSYNEQFF,TGTGCCAGCAGTTTATCGAATGGAGCGGGCTCCTACAATGAGCAGTTCTTC
.,TRBV7-9,13,.,TRBJ1-1,CASSPMTYTEAFF,TGTGCCAGCAGCCCGATGACTTACACTGAAGCTTTCTTT
.,TRBV6-2/TRBV6-3,15,.,TRBJ2-1,CASSYHENRYNEQFF,TGTGCCAGCAGTTACCACGAAAACAGATACAATGAGCAGTTCTTC
.,TRBV10-2,17,.,TRBJ1-6,CASSELLLDRRNSPLHF,TGCGCCAGCAGTGAATTACTCCTGGATCGGAGGAATTCACCCCTCCACTTT
.,TRBV7-8,13,.,TRBJ1-1,CASSLVREGEAFF,TGTGCCAGCAGCTTAGTCAGGGAGGGTGAAGCTTTCTTT
.,TRBV28,16,.,TRBJ1-5,CASSRGTYGGNQPQHF,TGTGCCAGCAGTCGAGGGACTTACGGGGGCAATCAGCCCCAGCATTTT
.,TRBV19,18,TRBD2,TRBJ2-2,CASSNAGTSGGGTGELFF,TGTGCCAGTAGTAACGCCGGGACTAGCGGGGGGGGCACCGGGGAGCTGTTTTTT
.,TRBV6-1,13,.,TRBJ1-5,CASSEQGNQPQHF,TGTGCCAGCAGTGAACAGGGAAATCAGCCCCAGCATTTT
.,TRBV5-1,13,.,TRBJ1-5,CASRRDINQPQHF,TGCGCCAGCAGAAGGGACATCAATCAGCCCCAGCATTTT
medium-sized,TRBV5-6,16,TRBD2,TRBJ2-7,CASSSRWGLAALEQYF,TGTGCCAGCAGCTCCCGGTGGGGACTAGCGGCCCTCGAGCAGTACTTC
.,TRBV28,12,.,TRBJ1-2,CASMRGPDGYTF,TGTGCCAGCATGAGGGGACCCGATGGCTACACCTTC
.,TRBV30,16,.,TRBJ2-7,CAWSPPGVSPFYEQYF,TGTGCCTGGAGCCCCCCGGGAGTGAGTCCCTTCTACGAGCAGTACTTC
.,TRBV27,14,.,TRBJ1-1,CASSHGGENTEAFF,TGTGCCAGCAGCCACGGGGGTGAGAACACTGAAGCTTTCTTT
once,TRBV3-1/TRBV3-2,16,.,TRBJ1-3,CASSQDHKIGSPTIYF,TGTGCCAGCAGCCAAGATCACAAGATTGGGTCTCCCACCATATATTTT
.,TRBV6-5,13,.,TRBJ2-1,CASSGSSYNEQFF,TGTGCCAGCTCCGGCAGCTCCTACAATGAGCAGTTCTTC
.,TRBV19,13,.,TRBJ2-1,CASSIYINNEQFF,TGTGCCAGTAGTATCTATATCAACAATGAGCAGTTCTTC
once,TRBV12-3/TRBV12-4,12,.,TRBJ1-1,CASSYVSSEAFF,TGTGCCAGCAGCTACGTATCCTCTGAAGCTTTCTTT
.,TRBV3-1/TRBV3-2,13,.,TRBJ1-2,CASSLQGDYGYTF,TGTGCCAGCAGTCTACAGGGAGATTATGGCTACACCTTC
.,TRBV18,16,.,TRBJ1-1,CASSPYKGRSGTEAFF,TGTGCCAGCTCACCCTACAAGGGCCGTTCGGGCACTGAAGCTTTCTTT
.,TRBV6-5,14,.,TRBJ1-3,CASSYGRAGNTIYF,TGTGCCAGCAGTTACGGCAGGGCTGGAAACACCATATATTTT
.,TRBV29-1,14,TRBD1,TRBJ1-4,CSVGDRSRGEKLFF,TGCAGCGTTGGGGACAGATCTAGAGGTGAAAAACTGTTTTTT
.,TRBV4-1,16,TRBD2,TRBJ2-2,CASSRSGGRDTGELFF,TGCGCCAGCAGCCGTAGCGGGGGGAGGGACACCGGGGAGCTGTTTTTT
.,TRBV28,15,.,TRBJ1-3,CASTQLGVSGNTIYF,TGTGCCAGCACCCAATTAGGGGTCTCTGGAAACACCATATATTTT
.,TRBV6-5,13,.,TRBJ1-1,CASSLDSNLGAFF,TGTGCCAGCAGCCTAGACAGCAACCTAGGAGCTTTCTTT
.,TRBV28,13,.,TRBJ2-5,CASSLPQRETQYF,TGTGCCAGCAGTTTACCTCAACGGGAGACCCAGTACTTC
few,TRBV5-3,15,TRBD1,TRBJ1-2,CARSRKRGRGYGYTF,TGTGCCAGAAGCCGGAAGAGGGGGCGAGGCTATGGCTACACCTTC
few,TRBV27,13,.,TRBJ2-7,CASSSGRSYEQYF,TGTGCCAGCAGTTCCGGACGTTCCTACGAGCAGTACTTC
.,TRBV9,15,TRBD1,TRBJ2-5,CASSVGQGVGETQYF,TGTGCCAGCAGCGTAGGGCAGGGGGTTGGGGAGACCCAGTACTTC
.,TRBV19,12,.,TRBJ1-2,CASSIEFYGYTF,TGTGCCAGTAGTATCGAGTTTTATGGCTACACCTTC
.,TRBV7-2,17,.,TRBJ1-5,CASSYTGGRDSNQPQHF,TGTGCCAGCAGCTATACCGGGGGCAGAGATAGCAATCAGCCCCAGCATTTT
.,TRBV6-5,13,.,TRBJ1-1,CASSSHLDTEAFF,TGTGCCAGCAGTTCGCACCTTGACACTGAAGCTTTCTTT
.,TRBV5-6,13,.,TRBJ1-1,CASSLRGGTEAFF,TGTGCCAGCAGCTTGCGAGGGGGGACTGAAGCTTTCTTT
.,TRBV5-1,15,.,TRBJ1-2,CASSLARKDRNGYTF,TGCGCCAGCAGCTTGGCCAGGAAGGACAGAAACGGCTACACCTTC
.,TRBV3-1/TRBV3-2,17,TRBD1,TRBJ1-3,CASSQDIRQGARNTIYF,TGTGCCAGCAGCCAAGACATTCGACAGGGGGCCAGAAACACCATATATTTT
.,TRBV7-8,14,TRBD1,TRBJ1-5,CASSSGTAAQPQHF,TGTGCCAGCAGCTCCGGGACAGCCGCTCAGCCCCAGCATTTT
.,TRBV2,16,TRBD1,TRBJ2-1,CASSERGTGSYNEQFF,TGTGCCAGCAGTGAGAGGGGGACAGGCTCCTACAATGAGCAGTTCTTC
.,TRBV5-1,15,.,TRBJ1-1,CASSLKTGVNTEAFF,TGCGCCAGCAGCTTAAAGACTGGCGTGAACACTGAAGCTTTCTTT